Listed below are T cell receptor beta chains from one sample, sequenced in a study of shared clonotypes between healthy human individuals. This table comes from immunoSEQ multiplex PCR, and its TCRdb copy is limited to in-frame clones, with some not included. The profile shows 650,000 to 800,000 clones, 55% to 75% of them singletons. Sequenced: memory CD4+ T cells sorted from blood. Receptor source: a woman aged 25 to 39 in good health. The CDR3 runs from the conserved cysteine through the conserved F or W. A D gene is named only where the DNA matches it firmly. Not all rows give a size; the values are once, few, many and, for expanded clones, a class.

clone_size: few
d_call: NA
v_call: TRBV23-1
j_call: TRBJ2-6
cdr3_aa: CASSLRCSGANVLTF
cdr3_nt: TGCGCCAGCAGTCTTAGGTGCTCTGGGGCCAACGTCCTGACTTTC

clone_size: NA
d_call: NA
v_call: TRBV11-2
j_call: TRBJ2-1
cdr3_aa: CASSLAGGSAYNEQFF
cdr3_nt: TGTGCCAGCAGCTTAGCTGGGGGATCGGCCTACAATGAGCAGTTCTTC

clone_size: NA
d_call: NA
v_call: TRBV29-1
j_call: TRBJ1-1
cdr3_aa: CSVEQDPNTEAFF
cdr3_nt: TGCAGCGTTGAGCAGGACCCGAACACTGAAGCTTTCTTT

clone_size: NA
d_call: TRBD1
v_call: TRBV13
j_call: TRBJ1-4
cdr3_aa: CASSRDRVDGGLFF
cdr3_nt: TGTGCCAGCAGCAGGGACAGGGTGGATGGCGGCCTGTTTTTT

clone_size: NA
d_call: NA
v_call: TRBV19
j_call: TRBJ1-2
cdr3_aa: CASRMEYGYTF
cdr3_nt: TGTGCCAGTAGAATGGAGTATGGCTACACCTTC

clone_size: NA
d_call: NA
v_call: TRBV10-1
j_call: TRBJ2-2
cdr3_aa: CASTRGRGWPGELFF
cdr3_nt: TGCGCCAGCACCCGCGGCAGAGGGTGGCCCGGGGAGCTGTTTTTT

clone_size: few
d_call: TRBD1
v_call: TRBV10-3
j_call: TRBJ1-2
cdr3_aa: CAIRDGTGGYNYGYTF
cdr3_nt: TGTGCCATCAGAGATGGGACAGGGGGATATAACTATGGCTACACCTTC

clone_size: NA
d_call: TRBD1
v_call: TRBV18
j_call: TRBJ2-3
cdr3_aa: CASSLRQGPDTQYF
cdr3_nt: TGTGCCAGCTCACTGAGACAGGGCCCAGATACGCAGTATTTT

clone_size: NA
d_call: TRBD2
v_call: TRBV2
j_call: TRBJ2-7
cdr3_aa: CASSEQLAGVNSYEQYF
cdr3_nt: TGTGCCAGCAGTGAACAACTAGCGGGAGTCAACTCCTACGAGCAGTACTTC

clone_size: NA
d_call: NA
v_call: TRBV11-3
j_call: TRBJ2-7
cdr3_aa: CASKRGTSGYEQYF
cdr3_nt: TGTGCCAGCAAAAGGGGGACGAGTGGCTACGAGCAGTACTTC

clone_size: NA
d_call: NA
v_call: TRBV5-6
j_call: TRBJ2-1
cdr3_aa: CASSLALGGRLNEQFF
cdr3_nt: TGTGCCAGCAGCTTAGCCCTGGGGGGTCGGCTCAATGAGCAGTTCTTC

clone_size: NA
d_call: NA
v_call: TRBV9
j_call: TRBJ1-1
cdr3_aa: CASSVDAGDAEAFF
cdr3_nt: TGTGCCAGCAGCGTAGATGCGGGGGATGCTGAAGCTTTCTTT

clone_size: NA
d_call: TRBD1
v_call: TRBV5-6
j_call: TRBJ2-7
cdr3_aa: CASSRDRGMDEQYF
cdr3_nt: TGTGCCAGCAGCCGGGACAGGGGAATGGACGAGCAGTACTTC

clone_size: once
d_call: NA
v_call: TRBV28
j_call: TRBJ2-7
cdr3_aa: CASSLGPPSSYEQYF
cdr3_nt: TGTGCCAGCAGTTTGGGCCCGCCTAGTTCCTACGAGCAGTACTTC

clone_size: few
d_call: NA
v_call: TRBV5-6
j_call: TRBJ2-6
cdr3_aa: CASSPFIGRLSGANVLTF
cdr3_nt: TGTGCCAGCAGCCCGTTTATAGGGAGGCTATCTGGGGCCAACGTCCTGACTTTC

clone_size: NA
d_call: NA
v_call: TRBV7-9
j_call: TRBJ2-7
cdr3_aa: CASSYSLEGNYEQYF
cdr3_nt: TGTGCCAGCAGCTACTCCCTCGAAGGGAACTACGAGCAGTACTTC

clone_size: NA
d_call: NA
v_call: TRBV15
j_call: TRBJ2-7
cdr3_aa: CATSRDGASYEQYF
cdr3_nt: TGTGCCACCAGCAGAGATGGGGCGTCCTACGAGCAGTACTTC

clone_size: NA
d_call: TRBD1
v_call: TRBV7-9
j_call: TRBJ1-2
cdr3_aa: CASSLGQGGWEGYTF
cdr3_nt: TGTGCCAGCAGCTTAGGACAGGGCGGATGGGAAGGCTACACCTTC

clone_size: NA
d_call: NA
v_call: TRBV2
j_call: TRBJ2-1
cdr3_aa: CASSEELEQFF
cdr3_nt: TGTGCCAGCAGTGAGGAGCTGGAGCAGTTCTTC

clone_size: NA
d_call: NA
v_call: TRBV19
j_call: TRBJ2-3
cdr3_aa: CASSSQRVDTQYF
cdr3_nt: TGTGCCAGTAGTTCCCAGCGTGTAGATACGCAGTATTTT

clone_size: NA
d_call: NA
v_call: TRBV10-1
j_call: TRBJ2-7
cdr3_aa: CASSQGGSSYEQYF
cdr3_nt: TGCGCCAGCTCGCAGGGTGGGAGCTCCTACGAGCAGTACTTC

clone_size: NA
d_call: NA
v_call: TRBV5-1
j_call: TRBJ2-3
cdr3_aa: CASSWGSGRGTDTQYF
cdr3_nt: TGCGCCAGCAGCTGGGGGAGCGGTCGCGGCACAGATACGCAGTATTTT

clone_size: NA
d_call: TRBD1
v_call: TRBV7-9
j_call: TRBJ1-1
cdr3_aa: CASSTRQGGDTEAFF
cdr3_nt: TGTGCCAGCAGCACACGACAGGGTGGGGACACTGAAGCTTTCTTT

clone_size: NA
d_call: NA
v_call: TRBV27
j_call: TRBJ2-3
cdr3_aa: CASSPSRAASTDTQYF
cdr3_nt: TGTGCCAGCAGCCCGAGCCGGGCGGCTAGCACAGATACGCAGTATTTT

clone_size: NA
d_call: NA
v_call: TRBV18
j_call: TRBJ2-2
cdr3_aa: CASSPTRGSDTGELFF
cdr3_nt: TGTGCCAGCTCACCTACCCGGGGGAGTGACACCGGGGAGCTGTTTTTT

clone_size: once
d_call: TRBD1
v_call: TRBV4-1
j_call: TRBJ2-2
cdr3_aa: CASSQPTRQGWGSTGELFF
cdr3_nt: TGCGCCAGCAGCCAACCTACCCGACAGGGATGGGGGAGCACCGGGGAGCTGTTTTTT

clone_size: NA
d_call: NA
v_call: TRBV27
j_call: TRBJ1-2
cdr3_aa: CASSSLGIGSANYGYTF
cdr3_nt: TGTGCCAGCAGTTCTCTTGGAATCGGGTCAGCTAACTATGGCTACACCTTC

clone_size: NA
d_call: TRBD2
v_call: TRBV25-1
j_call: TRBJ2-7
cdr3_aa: CASSDAGLAGQAYEQYF
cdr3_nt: TGTGCCAGCAGTGACGCGGGACTAGCGGGACAGGCCTACGAGCAGTACTTC

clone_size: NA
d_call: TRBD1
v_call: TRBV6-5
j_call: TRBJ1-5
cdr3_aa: CASSYGTGSQPQHF
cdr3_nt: TGTGCCAGCAGTTACGGGACAGGGTCCCAGCCCCAGCATTTT

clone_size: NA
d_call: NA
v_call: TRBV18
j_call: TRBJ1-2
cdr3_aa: CASSPSSWNGYTF
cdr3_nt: TGTGCCAGCTCACCAAGCAGCTGGAATGGCTACACCTTC

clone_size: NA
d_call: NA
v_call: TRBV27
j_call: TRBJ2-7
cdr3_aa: CASSLHPRGSYEQYF
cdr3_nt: TGTGCCAGCAGTTTACACCCCAGGGGCTCCTACGAGCAGTACTTC

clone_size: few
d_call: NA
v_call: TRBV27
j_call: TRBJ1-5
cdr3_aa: CASSFNRDSNQPQHF
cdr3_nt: TGTGCCAGCAGTTTTAATAGGGACAGCAATCAGCCCCAGCATTTT

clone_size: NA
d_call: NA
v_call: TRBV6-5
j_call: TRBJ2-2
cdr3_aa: CASSYYWPVTGELFF
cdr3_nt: TGTGCCAGCAGTTACTATTGGCCAGTCACCGGGGAGCTGTTTTTT

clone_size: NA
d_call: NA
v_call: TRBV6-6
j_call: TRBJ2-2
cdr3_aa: CATGFAYGGELFF
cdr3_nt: TGTGCCACCGGGTTCGCGTACGGCGGGGAGCTGTTTTTT

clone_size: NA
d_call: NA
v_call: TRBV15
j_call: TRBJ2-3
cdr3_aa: CATSRTRQTDTQYF
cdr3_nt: TGTGCCACCAGCAGAACCCGACAGACAGATACGCAGTATTTT

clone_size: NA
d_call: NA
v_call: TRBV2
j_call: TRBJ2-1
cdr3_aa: CASSSWGDREFF
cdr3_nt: TGTGCCAGCAGTAGCTGGGGGGACCGGGAGTTCTTC

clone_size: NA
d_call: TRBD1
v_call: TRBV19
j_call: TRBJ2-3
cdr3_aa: CASRTRGTGSDTQYF
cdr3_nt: TGTGCCAGTAGAACGCGCGGGACAGGGTCAGATACGCAGTATTTT

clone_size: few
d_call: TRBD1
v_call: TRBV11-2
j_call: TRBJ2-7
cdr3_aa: CASSLPGQGSYEQYF
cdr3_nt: TGTGCCAGCAGCTTGCCGGGACAGGGGTCCTACGAGCAGTACTTC

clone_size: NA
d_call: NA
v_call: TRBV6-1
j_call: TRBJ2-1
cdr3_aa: CASRGSYNEQFF
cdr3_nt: TGTGCCAGCAGGGGGAGTTACAATGAGCAGTTCTTC

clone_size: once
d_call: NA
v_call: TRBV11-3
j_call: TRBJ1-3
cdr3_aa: CASSFGEANTIYF
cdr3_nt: TGTGCCAGCAGCTTTGGGGAGGCAAACACCATATATTTT

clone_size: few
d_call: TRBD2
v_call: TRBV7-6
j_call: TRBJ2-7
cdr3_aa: CASSLALASGYEQYF
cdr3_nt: TGTGCCAGCAGCTTAGCTCTGGCTAGCGGCTACGAGCAGTACTTC

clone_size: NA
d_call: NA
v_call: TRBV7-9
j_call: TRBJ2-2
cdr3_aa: CASSLLRRSDTGELFF
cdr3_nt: TGTGCCAGCAGCTTACTGAGGCGTAGTGACACCGGGGAGCTGTTTTTT

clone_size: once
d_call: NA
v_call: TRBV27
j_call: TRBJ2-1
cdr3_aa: CASSLRGPSYNEQFF
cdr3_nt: TGTGCCAGCAGTTTGCGGGGGCCCTCCTACAATGAGCAGTTCTTC

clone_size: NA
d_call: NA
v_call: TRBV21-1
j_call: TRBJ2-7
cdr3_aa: CASSIRDTYRSYEQYF
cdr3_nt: TGTGCCAGCAGCATTCGGGACACATACCGCTCCTACGAGCAGTACTTC

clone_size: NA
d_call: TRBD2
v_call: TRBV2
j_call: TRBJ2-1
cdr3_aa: CASSANLAGAYNEQFF
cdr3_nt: TGTGCCAGCAGTGCTAACCTAGCGGGGGCCTACAATGAGCAGTTCTTC

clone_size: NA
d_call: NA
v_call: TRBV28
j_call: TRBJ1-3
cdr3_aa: CAARGNSKDTIYF
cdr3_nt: TGTGCCGCGAGGGGTAATAGTAAAGACACCATATATTTT

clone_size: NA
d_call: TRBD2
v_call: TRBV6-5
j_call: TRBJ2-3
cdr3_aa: CASSYERGGTDTQYF
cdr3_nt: TGTGCCAGCAGTTACGAGCGGGGGGGCACAGATACGCAGTATTTT

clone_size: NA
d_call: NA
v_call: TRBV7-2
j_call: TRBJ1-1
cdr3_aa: CASSFGGSLNTEAFF
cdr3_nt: TGTGCCAGCAGCTTTGGGGGCAGTCTGAACACTGAAGCTTTCTTT

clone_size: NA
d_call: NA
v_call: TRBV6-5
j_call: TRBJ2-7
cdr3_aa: CASSYSLRTTRAEQYF
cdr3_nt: TGTGCCAGCAGTTACTCGCTTCGGACTACTAGGGCCGAGCAGTACTTC

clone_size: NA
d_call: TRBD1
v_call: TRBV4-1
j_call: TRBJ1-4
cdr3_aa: CASSQWDRGSANEKLFF
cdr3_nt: TGCGCCAGCAGCCAATGGGACAGGGGATCAGCTAATGAAAAACTGTTTTTT

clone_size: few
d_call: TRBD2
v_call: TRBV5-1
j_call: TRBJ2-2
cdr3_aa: CASKSSGDHTGELFF
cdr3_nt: TGCGCCAGCAAGAGTAGCGGGGACCACACCGGGGAGCTGTTTTTT

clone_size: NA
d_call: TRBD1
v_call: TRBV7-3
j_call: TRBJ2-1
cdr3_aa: CASSSDRGNEQFF
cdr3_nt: TGTGCCAGCAGCTCCGACAGGGGCAATGAGCAGTTCTTC

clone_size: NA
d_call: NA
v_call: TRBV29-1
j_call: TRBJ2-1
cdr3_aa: CSAVSTNEQFF
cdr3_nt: TGCAGCGCAGTTTCTACTAATGAGCAGTTCTTC

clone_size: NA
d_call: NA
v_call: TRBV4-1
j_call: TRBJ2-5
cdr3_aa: CASSQGMFETQYF
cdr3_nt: TGCGCCAGCAGCCAAGGGATGTTTGAGACCCAGTACTTC

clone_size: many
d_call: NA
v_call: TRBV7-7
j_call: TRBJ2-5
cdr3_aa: CASSPSPPTRGETQYF
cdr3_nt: TGTGCCAGCAGCCCTAGCCCCCCAACTAGGGGTGAGACCCAGTACTTC